The clone carrying this T cell receptor beta chain showed up just a few times. The antigen remains undetermined. 5'RACE with constant-segment primers built TCRalpha and TCRbeta cDNA libraries with UMIs. TCRdb re-called the 5' RACE reads through MiXCR, storing one row per CDR3 protein. The sample lists some 340,000 distinct CDR3 sequences, 10% to 15% occurring once. Germline V lookup: CDR1 LNHDA, CDR2 SQIVND (reference sequence). Trimming removed 5 bases at V and 3 bases at J, with 8 bases between. CDR3 size: 13 residues. These data originate in a study of T-cell memory formation after mild COVID-19. Study details: TCR clusters were mostly confined to one donor each.

General study points: Mainly CM and EM harbored the contracting CD4+ clones; mainly EMRA harbored the CD8+ ones.

The rearrangement uses TRBV19 and TRBJ1-5; D might be TRBD1 (5 bases). The sequence came from a man aged 18 to 29 who had mild COVID-19 (a few samples of this study predate the infection). Cell type and time point are not known. The sample comprised PBMCs or a T cell subset sorted from them (not recorded which). The CDR3 spells CASSDSHNQPQHF. As DNA, the CDR3 is TGTGCCAGTAGTGACAGCCACAATCAGCCCCAGCATTTT.